The 23 T cell receptor beta chains below were found in one sample sequenced in a study of blood T cell repertoires in COVID-19. The protocol was immunoSEQ multiplex PCR, while the TCRdb copy is restricted to in-frame clones and leaves out a portion. The sample has approximately 150,000 clones; more than 70% are singletons. The sequenced material came from peripheral blood. Every receptor here comes from a woman aged 60-75 years with acute or convalescent COVID-19.

The CDR3, as DNA: TGTGCCAGCTCACCTGGGCAGTATGGAAACACCATATATTTT. It codes for CASSPGQYGNTIYF. The chain is built from TRBV18 and TRBJ1-3, with D unclear. Germline V gene data show CDR1 as KGHSH and CDR2 as LQKENI. This CDR3 is built from 14 residues. Trimming removed 3 bases at V and 3 bases at J, with 9 bases between.

The V and J genes are TRBV7-8 and TRBJ1-5; tentatively, D is TRBD1 (5 bases). CDR3 length: 17 residues. Deletions cut 3 bases from V and 5 bases from J, with 20 bases between. The germline V gene encodes CDR1 SGHVS and CDR2 FQNEAQ. CDR3 loop: CASSLQFQGGGDQPQHF. As DNA, the CDR3 is TGTGCCAGCAGCTTGCAATTTCAGGGCGGAGGGGATCAGCCCCAGCATTTT.

The rearrangement joins TRBV5-1 to TRBJ1-6; 7 positions match TRBD1. V shed 0 bases, J shed 9 bases, and the junction held 3 bases outside the gene matches. CDR3 length: 14 amino acids. Germline V lookup: CDR1 SGHRS, CDR2 YFSETQ. Here the CDR3 DNA reads TGCGCCAGCAGCTTGGAGGGGGCGCGTTCACCCCTCCACTTT. Its translation is CASSLEGARSPLHF.

The chain joins TRBV3-1 (or the pseudogene TRBV3-2) to TRBJ2-1; no reliable D call. The germline gives CDR1 LGHDT, CDR2 YNNKEL (reference sequence). CDR3 length: 13 residues. Between the trimmed V and J ends, which lost 1 base and 9 bases, there was a span of 10 bases. The CDR3 here is CASSQGSSFEQFF. The CDR3 bases are TGTGCCAGCAGCCAAGGAAGTAGCTTTGAGCAGTTCTTC.

The chain employs TRBV21-1 and TRBJ2-7; TRBD1, the table's D call, lacks a check against the DNA. TRBV21-1 counts as a pseudogene. The length of the CDR3 is 19 residues. The CDR3 sequence: CASSKSHAGGASSAYEQYF. CDR3 sequence (DNA): TGTGCCAGCAGCAAAAGTCACGCAGGGGGCGCTTCTAGTGCCTACGAGCAGTACTTC.

The chain links TRBV2 to TRBJ2-7; D call uncertain. Germline V gene data show CDR1 as SNHLY and CDR2 as FYNNEI. The CDR3 is 15 residues long. V lost 3 bases and J 0 bases, leaving 12 bases between the germline ends. This chain's CDR3 is CASSDPGRLSYEQYF. The CDR3 DNA sequence: TGTGCCAGCAGTGACCCCGGCAGACTCTCCTACGAGCAGTACTTC.

This clone came up once. The chain carries TRBV28 and TRBJ2-6; perhaps TRBD1 as D (5 bases). The CDR3 consists of 18 residues. The V gene's germline CDR1 is MDHEN and CDR2 SYDVKM. V gave up 6 bases and J gave up 0 bases, with 18 bases separating them. The CDR3 nucleotides are TGTGCCAGCAGCCGTACCAGGACATCCAGCTCTGGGGCCAACGTCCTGACTTTC. Translated: CASSRTRTSSSGANVLTF. Full variable domain (missing parts from reference TRBV28 and TRBJ2-6): DVKVTQSSRYLVKRTGEKVFLECVQDMDHENMFWYRQDPGLGLRLIYFSYDVKMKEKGDIPEGYSVSREKKERFSLILESASTNQTSMYLCASSRTRTSSSGANVLTFGAGSRLTVL.

The rearrangement uses TRBV10-1 and TRBJ1-4; D remains ambiguous. The CDR3 contains 14 residues. Germline V gene lookup returns CDR1 WNHNN and CDR2 SYGVQD (reference sequence). The V end lost 6 bases, the J end lost 5 bases, and 13 bases lay between the germline ends. CDR3: CASSPTAGNEKLFF. CDR3 DNA: TGCGCCAGCAGCCCAACGGCGGGGAATGAAAAACTGTTTTTT.

This clone occurred once. The chain is built from TRBV7-9 and TRBJ2-7, with 10 bases that match TRBD1. The V gene end was trimmed by 5 bases and the J gene end by 1 base; junction bases not matched to a gene: 11. Germline assignment: CDR1 SEHNR and CDR2 FQNEAQ (reference sequence). This CDR3 has 17 residues. The CDR3 protein is CASSPPGQGRISYEQYF. For the CDR3, the DNA is TGTGCCAGCAGCCCCCCGGGACAGGGGAGGATTTCCTACGAGCAGTACTTC.

The chain recombines TRBV7-3 with TRBJ2-7; 7 nucleotides agree with TRBD2. The trim removed 5 bases at V and 5 bases at J, leaving 9 bases unmatched. The CDR3 covers 14 residues. CDR1 and CDR2 (germline): SGHTA, FQGTGA. CDR3: CASSRGGGRDEQYF. The DNA for the CDR3 is TGTGCCAGCAGCCGTGGGGGAGGGAGGGACGAGCAGTACTTC. The variable domain in full, with the rest retrieved from reference TRBV7-3 and TRBJ2-7, is GAGVSQTPSNKVTEKGKYVELRCDPISGHTALYWYRQSLGQGPEFLIYFQGTGAADDSGLPNDRFFAVRPEGSVSTLKIQRTERGDSAVYLCASSRGGGRDEQYFGPGTRLTVT.

Remarks on this clone: The sample holds other DNA sequences that translate to the same CDR3. The chain couples TRBV9 to TRBJ2-7; D call uncertain. The V gene lost 7 bases and the J gene lost 0 bases, with 14 bases spanning the gap. Germline CDR1 reads SGDLS; CDR2 reads YYNGEE. The CDR3 has 14 residues. As DNA, the CDR3 is TGTGCCAGCGGCTCAGCGATGGGCTCCTACGAGCAGTACTTC. Its translation is CASGSAMGSYEQYF.

The V and J genes are TRBV6-5 and TRBJ1-1; D may be TRBD1 (5 bases). The V end was cut by 7 bases, the J end by 1 base, with 10 bases between. CDR1 and CDR2 (germline): MNHEY, SVGAGI. This CDR3 region has 13 residues. The CDR3 region has the DNA TGTGCCAGCACCGCGGGGGGGAACACTGAAGCTTTCTTT. It encodes CASTAGGNTEAFF.

This clone was detected a few times. This chain connects TRBV3-1 (or the pseudogene TRBV3-2) to TRBJ2-2, with D possibly matching TRBD1 (5 bases). Germline-derived CDR1 and CDR2 are LGHDT and YNNKEL (reference sequence). This CDR3 has 16 amino acids. V was cut by 2 bases and J by 1 base, with 11 bases left in between. CDR3 coding DNA: TGTGCCAGCAGCCAATCGGGTACAGGGAACACCGGGGAGCTGTTTTTT. It yields the protein CASSQSGTGNTGELFF.

The chain couples TRBV16 to TRBJ1-5; D possibly corresponds to TRBD1 (6 bases). The CDR3 covers 18 residues. Trimming left V 4 bases short and J 5 bases short, with 24 bases between. In germline, CDR1 is KGHSY, CDR2 FQNENV. As DNA, the CDR3 is TGTGCCAGCAGCCCACTACAAGGGTCAGGGGTGTCTTATCAGCCCCAGCATTTT. This sequence encodes CASSPLQGSGVSYQPQHF.

This chain links TRBV7-6 with TRBJ2-1; no clear D. The V gene lost 4 bases and the J gene lost 9 bases, with 16 bases spanning the gap. Per germline, CDR1 SGHVS and CDR2 FNYEAQ. The CDR3 runs to 14 residues. The CDR3 here is CASSSTATRLEQFF. CDR3 in DNA: TGTGCCAGCAGCTCGACGGCTACGCGGCTTGAGCAGTTCTTC.

The genes are TRBV19 and TRBJ2-1; 12 bases are shared with TRBD2. Per germline, CDR1 LNHDA and CDR2 SQIVND (reference sequence). This CDR3 spans 14 amino acids. V lost 9 bases, J lost 5 bases, and 5 bases stayed unmatched. DNA of the CDR3: TGTGCCAGCTCGCTAGCGGGGGGGGACAATGAGCAGTTCTTC. Its translation is CASSLAGGDNEQFF.

The J gene is TRBJ2-7, the V gene TRBV7-8, with TRBD1 identical over 8 bases. J gave up 1 base and V 4 bases, and 9 bases lay outside the gene matches. This CDR3 region has 16 residues. Germline values: CDR1 SGHVS, CDR2 FQNEAQ. The CDR3 loop is CASSSRETGVSYEQYF. The CDR3 nucleotides read TGTGCCAGCAGCTCTCGTGAGACAGGGGTTTCCTACGAGCAGTACTTC.

V is TRBV7-2 and J is TRBJ1-2, with D tentatively TRBD1 (6 bases). The V gene lost 1 base and the J gene lost 3 bases, with 15 bases spanning the gap. The length of the CDR3 is 16 residues. From germline, CDR1 is SGHTA and CDR2 FQGNSA. CDR3 sequence reads: CASSLGIGQGYYGYTF. The CDR3 DNA is TGTGCCAGCAGCTTAGGCATTGGTCAGGGGTACTATGGCTACACCTTC.

As concerns this clone: Germline is not matched at one junction end, which may reflect a read error. This sequence joins TRBV7-7 and TRBJ2-5, with 9 positions matching TRBD1. CDR3 length equals 13 residues. Germline V gives CDR1 SSHAT, CDR2 FNYEAQ (reference sequence). The CDR3: CASRDRAGETQYF. In DNA, the CDR3 is TGTGCTAGCAGGGACAGGGCCGGGGAGACCCAGTACTTC. Full variable domain (remainder filled in from reference TRBV7-7 and TRBJ2-5): GAGVSQSPRYKVTKRGQDVTLRCDPISSHATLYWYQQALGQGPEFLTYFNYEAQPDKSGLPSDRFSAERPEGSISTLTIQRTEQRDSAMYRCASRDRAGETQYFGPGTRLLVL.

This clone was seen once. The chain uses TRBV29-1 and TRBJ2-1; tentatively, D is TRBD2 (6 bases). Trimming removed 7 bases at V and 0 bases at J, with 10 bases between. Germline assignment: CDR1 SQVTM and CDR2 ANQGSEA. This CDR3 spans 13 amino acids. The CDR3: CSARDSSYNEQFF. DNA of the CDR3: TGCAGCGCCAGGGACTCCTCCTACAATGAGCAGTTCTTC.

This chain joins TRBV5-1 and TRBJ2-2; tentatively, D is TRBD2 (6 bases). Germline V lookup: CDR1 SGHRS, CDR2 YFSETQ. The CDR3 sequence is 14 residues long. V shed 0 bases and J shed 7 bases, with 10 bases lying between them. The DNA of the CDR3 is TGCGCCAGCAGCTTGGCCGGGGGTGTCGGGGAGCTGTTTTTT. Translating it yields CASSLAGGVGELFF. Variable domain in full (rest from reference TRBV5-1 and TRBJ2-2): KAGVTQTPRYLIKTRGQQVTLSCSPISGHRSVSWYQQTPGQGLQFLFEYFSETQRNKGNFPGRFSGRQFSNSRSEMNVSTLELGDSALYLCASSLAGGVGELFFGEGSRLTVL.

This chain joins TRBV4-2 and TRBJ2-3, with 8 bases lining up with TRBD2. Unmatched junction bases numbered 8, after V lost 1 base and J lost 5 bases. Germline CDR1 LGHNA, CDR2 YNFKEQ. This CDR3 is 16 amino acids long. Here the CDR3 DNA reads TGTGCCAGCAGCCAAGCGGGAGGGGGAGCATTAGATACGCAGTATTTT. The encoded protein is CASSQAGGGALDTQYF.

V usage is TRBV18 and J usage is TRBJ2-3; 10 bases match TRBD1. CDR3 length: 15 amino acids. CDR1 is KGHSH, CDR2 LQKENI, per germline. V lost 4 bases, J lost 3 bases, and 4 bases stayed unmatched. The CDR3 spells CASSLGQGWTDTQYF. The CDR3 nucleotides read TGTGCCAGCTCACTGGGACAGGGGTGGACAGATACGCAGTATTTT.